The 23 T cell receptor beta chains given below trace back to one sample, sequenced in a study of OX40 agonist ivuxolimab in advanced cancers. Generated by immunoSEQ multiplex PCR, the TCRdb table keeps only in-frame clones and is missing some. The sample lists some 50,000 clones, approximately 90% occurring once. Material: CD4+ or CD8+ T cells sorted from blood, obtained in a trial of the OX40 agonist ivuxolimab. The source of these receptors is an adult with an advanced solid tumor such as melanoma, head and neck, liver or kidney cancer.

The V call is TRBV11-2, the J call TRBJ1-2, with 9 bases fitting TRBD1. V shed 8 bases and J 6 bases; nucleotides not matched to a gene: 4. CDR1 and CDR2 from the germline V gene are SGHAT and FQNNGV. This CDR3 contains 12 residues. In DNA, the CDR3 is TGTGCCAGCTCCAGGACAGGGGATGGCTACACCTTC. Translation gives CASSRTGDGYTF.

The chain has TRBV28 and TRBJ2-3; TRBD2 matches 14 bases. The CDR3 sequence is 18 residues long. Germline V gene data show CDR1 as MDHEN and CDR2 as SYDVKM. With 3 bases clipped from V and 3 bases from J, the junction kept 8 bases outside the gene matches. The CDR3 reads CASSFYGGLAGDTDTQYF. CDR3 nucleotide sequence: TGTGCCAGCAGTTTCTATGGGGGACTAGCGGGAGATACAGATACGCAGTATTTT.

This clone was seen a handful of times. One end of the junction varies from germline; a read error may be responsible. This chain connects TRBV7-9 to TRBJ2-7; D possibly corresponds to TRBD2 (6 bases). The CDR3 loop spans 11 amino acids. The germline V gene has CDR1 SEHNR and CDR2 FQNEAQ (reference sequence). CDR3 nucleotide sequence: TGTGCCAGCAGCCTAGCGCACGAGCAGTACTTC. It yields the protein CASSLAHEQYF.

The CDR3 spells CASSFTWVTGSTDTQYF. The CDR3 bases are TGTGCCAGCAGTTTCACTTGGGTGACAGGGAGCACAGATACGCAGTATTTT. V and J are TRBV28 and TRBJ2-3, with 7 bases matching TRBD1. CDR1 is MDHEN and CDR2 is SYDVKM in the germline V gene. The CDR3 consists of 17 residues. J was trimmed by 0 bases and V by 3 bases; bases with no gene match: 9.

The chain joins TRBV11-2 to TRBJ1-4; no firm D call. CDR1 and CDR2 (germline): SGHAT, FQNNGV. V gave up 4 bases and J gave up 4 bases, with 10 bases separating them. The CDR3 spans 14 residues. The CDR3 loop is CASSSGPVNEKLFF. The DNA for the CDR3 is TGTGCCAGCAGCTCAGGACCGGTTAATGAAAAACTGTTTTTT.

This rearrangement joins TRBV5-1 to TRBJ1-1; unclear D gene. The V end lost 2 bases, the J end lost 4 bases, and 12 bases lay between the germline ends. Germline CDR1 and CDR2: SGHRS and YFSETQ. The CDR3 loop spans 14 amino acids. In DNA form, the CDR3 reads TGCGCCAGCAGCTTTTTAGGTATGGGCACTGAAGCTTTCTTT. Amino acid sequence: CASSFLGMGTEAFF.

In DNA, the CDR3 is TGTGCCAGTAGTATAGTTGGCGGTACCTACGAGCAGTACTTC. The encoded protein is CASSIVGGTYEQYF. The V and J genes are TRBV19 and TRBJ2-7; no clear D gene. The CDR3 runs 14 residues. The germline CDR1 and CDR2 sequences are LNHDA and SQIVND (reference sequence). With 1 base removed from V and 2 bases from J, the gap between germline ends came to 9 bases.

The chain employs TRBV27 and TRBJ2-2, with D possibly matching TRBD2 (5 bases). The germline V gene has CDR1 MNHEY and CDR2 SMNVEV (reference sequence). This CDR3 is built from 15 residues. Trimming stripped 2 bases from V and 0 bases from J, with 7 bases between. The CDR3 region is CASSLAGSNTGELFF. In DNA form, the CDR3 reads TGTGCCAGCAGTTTAGCGGGTTCGAACACCGGGGAGCTGTTTTTT.

The CDR3 reads CATFKETQYF. The CDR3 DNA reads TGTGCCACCTTTAAAGAGACCCAGTACTTC. The chain employs TRBV6-7 and TRBJ2-5, with D uncertain. TRBV6-7 is reported as an ORF; its role is uncertain. V was cut by 10 bases and J by 3 bases, with 6 bases left in between. The CDR3 consists of 10 residues.

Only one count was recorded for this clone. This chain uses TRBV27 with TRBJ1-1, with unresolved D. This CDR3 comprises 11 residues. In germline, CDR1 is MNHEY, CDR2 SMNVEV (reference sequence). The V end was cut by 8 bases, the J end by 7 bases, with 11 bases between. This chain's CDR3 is CASLNYGEAFF. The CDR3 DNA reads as TGTGCCAGCCTTAACTACGGTGAAGCTTTCTTT.

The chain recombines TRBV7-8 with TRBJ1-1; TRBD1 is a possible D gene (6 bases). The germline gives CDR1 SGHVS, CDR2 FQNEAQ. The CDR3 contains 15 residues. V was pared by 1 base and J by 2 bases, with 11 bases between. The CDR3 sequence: CASSLEGGGNTEAFF. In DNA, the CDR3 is TGTGCCAGCAGCTTAGAGGGGGGAGGAAACACTGAAGCTTTCTTT.

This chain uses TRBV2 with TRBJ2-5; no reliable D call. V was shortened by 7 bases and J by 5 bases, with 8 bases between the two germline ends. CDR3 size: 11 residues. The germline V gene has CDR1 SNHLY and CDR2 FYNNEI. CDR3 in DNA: TGTGCCAGCACCCTAGGGGAGACCCAGTACTTC. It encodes CASTLGETQYF.

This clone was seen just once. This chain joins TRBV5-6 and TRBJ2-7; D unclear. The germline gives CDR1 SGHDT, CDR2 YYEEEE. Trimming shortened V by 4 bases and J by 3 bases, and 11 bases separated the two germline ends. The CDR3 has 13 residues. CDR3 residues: CASSGQVVYEQYF. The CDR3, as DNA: TGTGCCAGCAGCGGGCAGGTCGTCTACGAGCAGTACTTC. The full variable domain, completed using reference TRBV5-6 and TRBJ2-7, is DAGVTQSPTHLIKTRGQQVTLRCSPKSGHDTVSWYQQALGQGPQFIFQYYEEEERQRGNFPDRFSGHQFPNYSSELNVNALLLGDSALYLCASSGQVVYEQYFGPGTRLTVT.

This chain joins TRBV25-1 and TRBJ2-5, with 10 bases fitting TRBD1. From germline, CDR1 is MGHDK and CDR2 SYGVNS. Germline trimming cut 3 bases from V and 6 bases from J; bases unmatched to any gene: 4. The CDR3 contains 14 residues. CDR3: CASSDGQGGQTQYF. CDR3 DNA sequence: TGTGCCAGCAGTGATGGACAGGGGGGCCAGACCCAGTACTTC.

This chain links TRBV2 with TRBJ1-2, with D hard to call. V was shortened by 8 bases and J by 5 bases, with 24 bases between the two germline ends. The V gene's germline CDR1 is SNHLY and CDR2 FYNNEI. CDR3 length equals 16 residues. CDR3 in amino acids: CASDPWERVKGYGYTF. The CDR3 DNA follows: TGTGCCAGCGACCCATGGGAAAGGGTCAAGGGTTATGGCTACACCTTC. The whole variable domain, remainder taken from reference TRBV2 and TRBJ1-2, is EPEVTQTPSHQVTQMGQEVILRCVPISNHLYFYWYRQILGQKVEFLVSFYNNEISEKSEIFDDQFSVERPDGSNFTLKIRSTKLEDSAMYFCASDPWERVKGYGYTFGSGTRLTVV.

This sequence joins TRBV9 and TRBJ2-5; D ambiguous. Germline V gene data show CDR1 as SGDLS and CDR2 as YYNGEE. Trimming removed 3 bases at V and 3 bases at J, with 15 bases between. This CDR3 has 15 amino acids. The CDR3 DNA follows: TGTGCCAGCAGCGCGACATCATCAAGAGAAGAGACCCAGTACTTC. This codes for CASSATSSREETQYF.

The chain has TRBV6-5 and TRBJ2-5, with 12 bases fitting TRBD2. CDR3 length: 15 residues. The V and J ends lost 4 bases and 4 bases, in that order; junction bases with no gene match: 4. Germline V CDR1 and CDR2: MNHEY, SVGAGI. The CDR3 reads CASSSLAGGGETQYF. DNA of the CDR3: TGTGCCAGCAGTTCCCTAGCGGGAGGGGGAGAGACCCAGTACTTC.

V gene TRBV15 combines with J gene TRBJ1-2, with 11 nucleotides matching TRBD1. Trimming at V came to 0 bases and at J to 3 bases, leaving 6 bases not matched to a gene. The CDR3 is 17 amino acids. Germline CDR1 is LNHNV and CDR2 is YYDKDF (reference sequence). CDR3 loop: CATSRDRRDRGDYGYTF. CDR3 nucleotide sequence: TGTGCCACCAGCAGAGATAGGAGGGACAGGGGGGACTATGGCTACACCTTC.

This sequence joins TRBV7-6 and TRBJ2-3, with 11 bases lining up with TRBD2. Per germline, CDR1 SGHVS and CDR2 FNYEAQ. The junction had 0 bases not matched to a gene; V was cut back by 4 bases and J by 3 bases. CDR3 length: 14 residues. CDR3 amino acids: CASSWTSGTDTQYF. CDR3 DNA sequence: TGTGCCAGCAGCTGGACTAGCGGGACAGATACGCAGTATTTT.

CDR3 DNA sequence: TGTGCCAGCAGCTCTTTGGGGCAAGAGACCCAGTACTTC. As protein: CASSSLGQETQYF. The V gene is TRBV9, the J gene TRBJ2-5, with D uncertain. Germline values: CDR1 SGDLS, CDR2 YYNGEE. This CDR3 contains 13 residues. The V and J ends lost 4 bases and 2 bases respectively, with 9 bases between them.

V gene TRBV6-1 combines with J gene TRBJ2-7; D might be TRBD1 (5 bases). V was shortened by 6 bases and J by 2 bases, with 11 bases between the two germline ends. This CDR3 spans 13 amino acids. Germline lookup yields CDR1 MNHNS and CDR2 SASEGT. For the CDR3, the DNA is TGTGCCAGCAGACCGGACACGACCTACGAGCAGTACTTC. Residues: CASRPDTTYEQYF.

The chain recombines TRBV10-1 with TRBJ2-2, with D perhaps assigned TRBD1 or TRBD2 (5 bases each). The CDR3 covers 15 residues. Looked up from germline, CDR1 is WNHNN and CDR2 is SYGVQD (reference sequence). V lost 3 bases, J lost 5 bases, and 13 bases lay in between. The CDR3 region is CASSESEGLTGELFF. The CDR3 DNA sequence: TGCGCCAGCAGTGAAAGTGAGGGGTTGACCGGGGAGCTGTTTTTT.

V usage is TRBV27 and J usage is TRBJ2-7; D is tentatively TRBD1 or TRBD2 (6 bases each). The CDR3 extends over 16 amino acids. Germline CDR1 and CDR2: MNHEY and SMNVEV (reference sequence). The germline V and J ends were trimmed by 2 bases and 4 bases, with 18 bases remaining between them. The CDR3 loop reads CASSLQGRLGTYEQYF. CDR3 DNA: TGTGCCAGCAGTTTACAGGGGAGGCTAGGGACATACGAGCAGTACTTC.